This T cell receptor (beta chain) was obtained from a study of metastatic and nonmetastatic thyroid tumors. TCRdb redid the clone calls on the PCR reads using MiXCR. The repertoire holds tens of thousands of clones, with around 15% as singletons. Thyroid surgery was performed in patients who had received no treatment beforehand. This clone has at least ten counts. CDR1 is SGHDT, CDR2 YYEEEE, per germline. The CDR3 is made up of 15 amino acids. The V gene end was trimmed by 4 bases and the J gene end by 7 bases; junction bases not matched to a gene: 10. What was sequenced was blood. The receptor was derived from a male donor with papillary thyroid cancer or a benign thyroid nodule (not recorded which). Some clones in this sample may be carry-over from other donors' samples. The chain uses TRBV5-6 and TRBJ1-2, with 10 positions matching TRBD1. The CDR3 region is CASSPMTGGVVGYTF. CDR3 nucleotides: TGTGCCAGCAGCCCAATGACAGGGGGCGTCGTTGGCTACACCTTC.